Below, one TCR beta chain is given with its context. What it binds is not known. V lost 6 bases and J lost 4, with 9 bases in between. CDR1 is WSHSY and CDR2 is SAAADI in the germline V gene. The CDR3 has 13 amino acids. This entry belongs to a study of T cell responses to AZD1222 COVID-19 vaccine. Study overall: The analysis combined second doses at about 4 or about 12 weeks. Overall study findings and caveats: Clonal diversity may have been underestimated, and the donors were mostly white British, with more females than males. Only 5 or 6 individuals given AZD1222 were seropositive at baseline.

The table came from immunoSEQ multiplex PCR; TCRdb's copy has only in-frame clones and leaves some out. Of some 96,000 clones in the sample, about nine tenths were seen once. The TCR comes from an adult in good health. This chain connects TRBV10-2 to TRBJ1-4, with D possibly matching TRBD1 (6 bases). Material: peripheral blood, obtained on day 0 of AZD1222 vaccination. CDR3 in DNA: TGCGCCAGCAGCGCCAGGGGTAATGAAAAACTGTTTTTT. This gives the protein CASSARGNEKLFF.